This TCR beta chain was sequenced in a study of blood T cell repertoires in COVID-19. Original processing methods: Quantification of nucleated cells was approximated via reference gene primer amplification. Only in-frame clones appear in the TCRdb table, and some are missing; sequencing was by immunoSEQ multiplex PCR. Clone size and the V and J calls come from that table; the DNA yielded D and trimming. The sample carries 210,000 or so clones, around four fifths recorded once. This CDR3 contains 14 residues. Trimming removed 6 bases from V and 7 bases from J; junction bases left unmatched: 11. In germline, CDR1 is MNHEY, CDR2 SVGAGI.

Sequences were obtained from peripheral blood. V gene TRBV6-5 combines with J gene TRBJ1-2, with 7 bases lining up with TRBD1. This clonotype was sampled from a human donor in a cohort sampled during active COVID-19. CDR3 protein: CASRTDRAGGGYTF. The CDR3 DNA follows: TGTGCCAGCAGAACAGACAGGGCTGGCGGTGGCTACACCTTC.